This section outlines one T cell receptor beta chain sequence together with its context. No cognate antigen has been identified for it. Base qualities are missing; no much larger clone stands one base away. The cohort comprised some 700 healthy bone marrow donors. Cohort members were all nominally healthy when sampled, although unrecorded immune exposures were likely present. The donor was CMV seronegative and was included in the group of about 350 seronegative cohort members. Every donor gave a peripheral blood sample, and the peripheral blood mononuclear cells from that sample were used for TCR beta sequencing. Genomic DNA extraction from the blood cell samples was performed with the Qiagen DNeasy Blood Extraction Kit. Library creation used the immunoSEQ multiplex PCR assay. A mixture of 60 forward primers for TCR Vbeta segments and 13 reverse primers for TCR Jbeta segments was used in the multiplex PCR. The CDR3 region of rearranged TCR beta genes was amplified from genomic DNA by a multiplex PCR assay. On the Illumina HiSeq System, the amplified TCR beta libraries were sequenced as 87-base-pair reads. Regarding the original processing steps: A later analysis counted 65 million to 90 million unique TCR beta chains across the roughly 700 repertoires, and 10 million to 11 million of these chains were shared by at least two donors. To remove PCR and sequencing errors, raw reads were error-corrected and collapsed into unique sequences using a nearest-neighbor algorithm that merged closely related sequences. CDR3 sequences were aligned to IMGT reference sequences to assign V, D and J gene segments. For a sequence to be retained, at least a six-nucleotide match to both a V gene segment and a J gene segment was required. Rearrangements were called productive when the CDR3 lacked stop codons and stayed in frame with V and J; all others were non-productive. Following IMGT convention, CDR3 was defined as the stretch from the second conserved V-encoded cysteine to the conserved J-encoded phenylalanine. The earlier analysis of about 500 of the donors excluded sequences that lacked an unambiguous match to a single V gene segment. In an earlier analysis of some 590 of the donors, a V segment was called functional when productive rearrangements were above 56.7%, and segregating when the standard deviation between donors exceeded 5%. A statistical classification framework was built for diagnosing cytomegalovirus status from the catalog of TCR beta chain sequences. In a later analysis, TCR nucleotide sequences were compared against IMGT/GENE-DB human TR gene sequences so that V and J genes could be assigned. Using the TCRdist pipeline, a later analysis assigned CDR3 sequences along with most-parsimonious VDJ recombination scenarios. In a later analysis, each TCR beta chain was defined by its CDR3 amino acid sequence together with its V-gene family, and reads without a unique V-gene family were excluded. In a later analysis, nearly 600 highly shared, low-generation-probability nucleotide sequences were removed to address suspected cross-contamination and a sequencing artifact. A later analysis calculated a clonal expansion index for each public chain from normalized within-repertoire ranks of inferred template counts. A later analysis computed generation probabilities with a VDJ recombination model fitted to out-of-frame rearrangements, and checked the results against IGoR. A later analysis scored TCR-TCR, TCR-HLA and TCR-CMV co-occurrence with hypergeometric tests, applying a repertoire-size bias correction to TCR pairs. To estimate false discovery rates, a later analysis permuted the HLA or CMV assignments 20 times. In a later analysis, co-occurring TCRs were grouped using DBSCAN, with TCRdist sequence similarity added in when clustering inside HLA-allele-positive subsets. For co-occurrence clustering, repertoires with fewer than 30,000 or more than 120,000 public chains were excluded, along with 5 or 6 repertoires with anomalous nucleotide sharing. TCRdb took over this immuneACCESS table, retaining in-frame rearrangements with V and J assigned. Such tables are incomplete; in checked studies, under half of the missing clones stem from an unresolved V gene, and the remainder is unexplained. D and trimming come from the DNA, and the V and J calls and clone size come from that table. This sample gives approximately 50,000 clones in total; roughly 80% of them show up just once. Roughly 4% of the sample comes from the top ten.

This record comes from a study of cytomegalovirus exposure and HLA in healthy donors (dated by TCRdb to the late 2010s). About the full investigation: An earlier analysis of approximately 550 of the donors reported more than 250 Gb of sequence data and 117 million unique TCR beta sequences from some 180 million T cells. An early release that covered some 630 HLA-typed donors contained around 300 gigabases of sequencing data and tens of millions of unique TCR sequences. The genetic ancestry cluster associated with self-reported Caucasian donors included approximately 85% of the roughly 400 genotyped donors. The study aimed to test whether signatures of past pathogen exposure could be identified by cataloging public T cell receptors. The T cell repertoires of around 670 subjects were profiled by immunosequencing and related to cytomegalovirus serostatus. Besides the first cohort of more than 650 subjects, a separate validation cohort made up of 95 to 150 different subjects was used. To predict cytomegalovirus infection status, the study combined high-throughput TCR immunosequencing, statistical association of individual TCRs with disease status, and machine learning. To study patterns of TCR occurrence, a later analysis re-analyzed previously published TCR beta repertoires from under 750 donors and added high-resolution HLA genotyping. In the later analysis, no new phenotypic data were used to find candidate immune exposures; instead, reliance was placed on TCR beta sequences and their occurrence across donors. To decide whether each TCR beta V gene segment behaved as functional or pseudogenic, an earlier analysis of approximately 590 of the donors relied on high-throughput TCR beta sequencing. Alongside the repertoire data, information on donor age, sex, ethnicity and CMV serostatus was compiled. In a later genetic analysis, genome-wide SNP genotypes for about 55% of the roughly 700 donors were used, and that subset was treated as a discovery cohort. Every repertoire in the discovery cohort had been generated on one and the same sequencing platform. Class I and class II HLA loci were covered by the typing at four-digit resolution. The number of donors typed differed by locus, with about 629-630 for A, B, C, DRB1 and DQB1, 522 for DQA1, 606 for DPA1, and 400 to 490 for DPB1. About five DR-DQ haplotypes were handled as single units for association and clustering, since linkage in the cohort was strong. On average, roughly 250,000 unique TCR beta nucleotide sequences were sequenced per donor among 398 genotyped donors of the cohort, with around 19% of those sequences being non-productive.

Here is what the overall study found, with its caveats: Correlated functional status among segregating V segments might reflect linkage disequilibrium, but an unknown experimental factor could not be ruled out. A further reported finding was that TCR beta sequences accurately predicted the HLA-A and HLA-B alleles for most subjects in the first cohort. In a later analysis, several top co-occurrence clusters were reported to appear linked to parvovirus B19, influenza, CMV and Epstein-Barr virus. The study listed approximately 150 TCR beta chains as associated with cytomegalovirus. CMV serostatus was the only immune exposure information available for the cohort. A later genetic analysis reported fewer N-insertions in productive TCRs among donors in an Asian-associated ancestry cluster than the approximately 700-donor mean. In a later analysis, HLA-associated TCR beta chains showed more clonal expansion and lower generation probabilities than non-associated chains that were equally common. Because counts were too low, some 16 rarely observed V segments, including chromosome 9 orphons, were excluded from the earlier analysis of around 590 of the donors. According to the authors, the approach could potentially be generalized to other disease states and immunological phenotypes. In a later analysis, some 17,000 TCR beta sequences were associated with specific HLA alleles at a false discovery rate of 0.05. An association between a missense DCLRE1C variant and V-gene and J-gene trimming of TCR beta chains was found in a later genetic analysis and replicated in an independent cohort. A cluster of highly shared sequence variants was judged likely to represent a technical artifact of the sequencing pipeline. Most CMV-associated TCR beta chains appeared to be HLA-restricted in a later analysis, and the HLA associations seemed to be driven largely by CMV exposure. Sequencing depth was assumed to be roughly uniform across donors in the presence/absence analyses, though that assumption may not hold. Only TCR beta chains were sequenced in this cohort, and the absence of alpha or paired-chain data limited detectable features. In vitro tests confirmed that three of the cytomegalovirus-associated TCR beta chains recognize cytomegalovirus antigens. The classifier was reported to diagnose cytomegalovirus status with high specificity and sensitivity in both the original and validation cohorts. In a later analysis, the rate of TCR association differed among HLA loci, with DRB1 alleles having the most associated TCRs and HLA-C alleles having the fewest. In an earlier analysis of fewer than 700 of the donors, most TCR beta V segments appeared in productive rearrangements about 90% or about 30% of the time, broadly matching IMGT annotations. When HLA alleles, especially DR and DQ, strongly co-occurred, attributing TCR associations to individual alleles was difficult. Because HLA typing was missing for some donors at each locus, association tests included only the typed subset. Across donors, most TCR sequences were observed very rarely, whereas some public TCRs were present in many individuals.

The sequenced sample was PBMCs. The origin of this receptor is a man aged 30 to 45 in good health and CMV-seronegative.

The nucleotides are TGTGCCAGCAATATGAGCACAGATACGCAGTATTTT. This codes for CASNMSTDTQYF. This sequence uses TRBV21-1 and TRBJ2-3; the table's TRBD2 call for D was not verified on the DNA. TRBV21-1 is termed a pseudogene. From the cysteine up to the phenylalanine, the CDR3 has a length of 12 residues. This entry keeps only the CDR3 DNA: 36 bases, framed from base 1.